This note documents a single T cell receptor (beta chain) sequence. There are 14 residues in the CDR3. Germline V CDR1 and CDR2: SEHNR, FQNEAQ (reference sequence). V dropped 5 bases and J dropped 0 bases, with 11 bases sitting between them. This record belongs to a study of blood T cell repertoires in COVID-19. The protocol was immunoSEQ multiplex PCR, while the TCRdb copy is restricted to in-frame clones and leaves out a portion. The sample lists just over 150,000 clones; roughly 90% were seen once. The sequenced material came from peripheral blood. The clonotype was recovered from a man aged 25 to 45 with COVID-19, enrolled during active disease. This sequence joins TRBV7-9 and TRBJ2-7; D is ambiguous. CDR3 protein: CASSRETLSYEQYF. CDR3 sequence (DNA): TGTGCCAGCAGCCGAGAAACTCTCTCCTACGAGCAGTACTTC.